Here is one T cell receptor (beta chain) with its context. This record comes from a study of blood T cell repertoires in COVID-19. Turning to the study itself: Acute and convalescent COVID-19 specimens originated in the United States, Italy and Spain. T cells, B-cell-depleted T cells, or PBMCs supplied cDNA or gDNA.

The V end lost 5 bases, the J end lost 10 bases, and 14 bases lay between the germline ends. The CDR3 sequence is 12 residues long. Germline V CDR1 and CDR2: SGHVS, FQNEAQ. Authors' methods: Reference gene primer amplification gave estimated nucleated cell counts. The assay was immunoSEQ multiplex PCR, and TCRdb's table has in-frame clones only and misses some. That table supplies the V and J calls and clone size; D and trimming were determined from the DNA. The sample consists of about 320,000 clones, over 70% of them appearing once. Input material: peripheral blood. The V call is TRBV7-8, the J call TRBJ1-1; no clear D gene. This receptor was taken from a woman aged 45-60 years with acute or convalescent COVID-19. CDR3 residues: CASSHDKAGAFF. The CDR3 DNA sequence: TGTGCCAGCAGCCATGACAAGGCGGGAGCTTTCTTT.